This record covers a single T cell receptor beta chain. Assignment of participants to cohorts was predicated upon participant-reported clinical history. This sample was taken from a study of blood T cell repertoires in COVID-19. The length of the CDR3 is 12 residues. The V and J ends lost 5 bases and 7 bases respectively, with 11 bases between them. The germline CDR1 and CDR2 sequences are KGHSH and LQKENI. Data came from immunoSEQ multiplex PCR; TCRdb stores just in-frame clones and leaves some out. The data contain about 250,000 clones, 86% of them singletons. The genes are TRBV18 and TRBJ1-1; tentatively, D is TRBD1 (6 bases). The sample was PBMCs or T cells enriched from blood (not recorded which). The TCR originated in a man aged 18 to 30 who had recovered from COVID-19. The CDR3 DNA sequence: TGTGCCAGCTCAGAACAGGGTGGTGAAGCTTTCTTT. This gives the protein CASSEQGGEAFF.